This TCR beta chain was identified during a study of T cells in Graves' hyperthyroidism and ophthalmopathy. About this clonotype itself: Its antigen is still unknown.

RNA transcripts provided the source from which TCR beta CDR3 regions were amplified. HTBI primers were the set used in a first-round RT-PCR of the TCR CDR3. TCRdb reanalysed the multiplex PCR reads using MiXCR and keeps one entry per CDR3 protein. Of roughly 280,000 distinct CDR3 sequences detected, approximately 15% appear once; the ten largest clones hold around 61%. Study-level points and caveats: Among thyroid clonotypes expanded above 0.001, most also appeared in blood. Before onset, by a median of approximately 6.2 months, the model predicted ophthalmopathy.

Exclusion criteria comprised uncontrolled infection, other autoimmune disease, pregnancy or lactation. The source of the PBMCs was less than 12 ml of fresh peripheral blood. The clonotype was recovered from a woman aged 60-75 years with Graves' ophthalmopathy. The sequencing sample was made of blood.

CDR3 DNA: TGCAGTGCTAGAGGACAGAACACTGAAGCTTTCTTT. Its protein is CSARGQNTEAFF. V gene TRBV20-1 combines with J gene TRBJ1-1; no clear D. There are 12 residues in the CDR3. Germline loops: CDR1 DFQATT, CDR2 SNEGSKA (reference sequence). V was trimmed by 1 base and J by 1 base, leaving 4 bases between them.